This entry lists 21 T cell receptor beta chains sequenced from one sample in a study of neurological immune-mediated disorders. TCRdb re-analysed the 5' RACE reads in MiXCR, keeping a single row per CDR3 protein. The top ten hold roughly 10% of the sample, which has tens of thousands of distinct CDR3 sequences, 12% seen once. Sequenced sample: PBMCs. All receptors come from a woman in her fifties or sixties with HTLV-1-associated myelopathy (HAM/TSP).

This clonotype has ten or more counts. This chain uses TRBV9 with TRBJ2-7; TRBD1 matches 8 bases. Germline values: CDR1 SGDLS, CDR2 YYNGEE. V gave up 2 bases and J gave up 4 bases; unmatched junction bases: 5. CDR3 length: 14 residues. CDR3 in amino acids: CASSVSDRGYEQYF. DNA of the CDR3: TGTGCCAGCAGCGTTTCCGACAGGGGTTACGAGCAGTACTTC.

This clonotype was counted many times. This chain uses TRBV20-1 with TRBJ2-1; 7 bases fit TRBD2. With V trimmed by 3 bases and J by 9 bases, 11 bases remained unmatched. The germline CDR1 and CDR2 sequences are DFQATT and SNEGSKA (reference sequence). The CDR3 totals 14 residues. CDR3 DNA sequence: TGCAGTGCTAGTGTCGCGGGAGCTCAACTTGAGCAGTTCTTC. It codes for CSASVAGAQLEQFF.

This clonotype was seen ten or more times. The genes are TRBV11-2 and TRBJ2-1, with 13 bases identical to TRBD2. The CDR3 loop spans 17 amino acids. CDR1 SGHAT and CDR2 FQNNGV come from the germline V gene. V was pared by 0 bases and J by 2 bases, with 1 base of the junction left unmatched. The CDR3 here is CASSLELAGGPYNEQFF. In DNA, the CDR3 is TGTGCCAGCAGCTTAGAACTAGCGGGAGGGCCCTACAATGAGCAGTTCTTC.

In this sample, this clonotype turned up many times. The J gene is TRBJ1-1, the V gene TRBV11-3; D unclear. The V and J ends lost 4 bases and 1 base respectively, with 7 bases between them. The CDR3 has 13 amino acids. Germline CDR1 reads SGHNT; CDR2 reads YENEEA. The DNA of the CDR3 is TGTGCCAGCAGCTACTCAAGGAACACTGAAGCTTTCTTT. Protein product: CASSYSRNTEAFF.

There are many counts of this clonotype. The genes are TRBV2 and TRBJ2-7; possible D gene TRBD1, 5 bases. Trimming pared 5 bases from V and 7 bases from J, leaving 9 bases between. The CDR3 sequence is 11 residues long. CDR1 SNHLY and CDR2 FYNNEI come from the germline V gene. CDR3 DNA: TGTGCCAGCAGTCAGAGACAGGAGCAGTACTTC. Protein product: CASSQRQEQYF.

This clonotype occurred many times. V usage is TRBV19 and J usage is TRBJ2-5, with TRBD2 as a possible D gene (7 bases). Germline CDR1 is LNHDA and CDR2 is SQIVND (reference sequence). The CDR3 has 14 amino acids. Trimming stripped 10 bases from V and 5 bases from J, with 20 bases between. CDR3 DNA: TGTGCCACCACACTGCCGGGGGGCGGGGAGACCCAGTACTTC. Translated: CATTLPGGGETQYF.

Many counts were recorded for this clonotype. This chain joins TRBV5-1 and TRBJ2-2; possibly TRBD1 for D (6 bases). Looked up from germline, CDR1 is SGHRS and CDR2 is YFSETQ. This CDR3 comprises 17 residues. V dropped 1 base and J dropped 3 bases, with 16 bases sitting between them. CDR3 sequence reads: CASSLSGQGTYTGELFF. The CDR3 DNA sequence: TGCGCCAGCAGCTTGTCGGGTCAGGGGACCTACACCGGGGAGCTGTTTTTT. Complete variable domain (other parts from reference TRBV5-1 and TRBJ2-2): KAGVTQTPRYLIKTRGQQVTLSCSPISGHRSVSWYQQTPGQGLQFLFEYFSETQRNKGNFPGRFSGRQFSNSRSEMNVSTLELGDSALYLCASSLSGQGTYTGELFFGEGSRLTVL.

Comments on this clonotype: This could be a read error, since a much larger clone is one nucleotide away. The chain joins TRBV5-1 to TRBJ2-3; no clear D gene. The V end was cut by 6 bases, the J end by 0 bases, with 11 bases between. The CDR3 length is 14 residues. The germline gives CDR1 SGHRS, CDR2 YFSETQ. The CDR3 DNA sequence: TGCGCCAGCACCTCTGTGACTAGCACAGATACGCAGTATTTT. Translated, it gives CASTSVTSTDTQYF.

This clonotype was seen more than once but under ten times. The rearrangement links TRBV19 to TRBJ1-1, with unresolved D. Germline V gives CDR1 LNHDA, CDR2 SQIVND (reference sequence). This CDR3 spans 14 amino acids. The V end was cut by 8 bases, the J end by 5 bases, with 18 bases between. The CDR3 DNA reads TGTGCCAGTCTCCGACGCTTCGGAGGGACTGAAGCTTTCTTT. It translates to CASLRRFGGTEAFF.

This clonotype was seen at least ten times. The chain carries TRBV5-1 and TRBJ2-7, with 9 nucleotides matching TRBD2. V gave up 2 bases and J gave up 5 bases; unmatched junction bases: 2. The CDR3 covers 13 residues. CDR1 and CDR2 (germline): SGHRS, YFSETQ. CDR3 DNA sequence: TGCGCCAGCAGCTTTTTAGCGGGAGACGAGCAGTACTTC. Residues: CASSFLAGDEQYF.

This clonotype was picked up many times. This chain links TRBV20-1 with TRBJ2-1; D possibly corresponds to TRBD2 (6 bases). Trimming shortened V by 3 bases and J by 4 bases, and 7 bases separated the two germline ends. This CDR3 has 12 residues. Germline assignment: CDR1 DFQATT and CDR2 SNEGSKA (reference sequence). As DNA, the CDR3 is TGCAGTGCTAGTAGCGGATACAATGAGCAGTTCTTC. The encoded protein is CSASSGYNEQFF.

The chain uses TRBV20-1 and TRBJ2-7; tentative D call: TRBD1 (6 bases). Trimming stripped 1 base from V and 11 bases from J, with 21 bases between. The germline V gene encodes CDR1 DFQATT and CDR2 SNEGSKA (reference sequence). The CDR3 contains 14 residues. CDR3 protein: CSARVLSRGNEKYF. The CDR3, as DNA: TGCAGTGCTAGAGTATTATCCAGGGGAAATGAGAAGTACTTC.

This clonotype was counted ten times or more. V is TRBV4-1 and J is TRBJ2-3, with 7 nucleotides matching TRBD2. Germline trimming cut 2 bases from V and 2 bases from J; bases unmatched to any gene: 7. Germline CDR1 is MGHRA and CDR2 is YSYEKL. The CDR3 runs 16 residues. Here the CDR3 DNA reads TGCGCCAGCAGCCAACCGCCTAGCGGACCCACAGATACGCAGTATTTT. Encoded protein: CASSQPPSGPTDTQYF.

This clonotype was found many times. The chain couples TRBV10-1 to TRBJ1-5; D is possibly TRBD1 (6 bases). The germline V gene encodes CDR1 WNHNN and CDR2 SYGVQD (reference sequence). V lost 6 bases and J 1 base, leaving 10 bases between the germline ends. The CDR3 is 14 amino acids. The CDR3 here is CASRTTGSNQPQHF. CDR3 in DNA: TGCGCCAGCAGGACAACAGGGAGCAATCAGCCCCAGCATTTT.

In the case of this clonotype: The germline gene is not matched at one end of the junction; a read error may be the cause. The genes are TRBV5-1 and TRBJ2-5, with TRBD2 matching 12 bases. The CDR3 consists of 21 residues. Germline lookup yields CDR1 SGHRS and CDR2 YFSETQ. The CDR3 DNA reads as TGCTCCAGCAGCTTGGTCTGGGGACTAGCGGGCCGAGGGGTTAACCAAGAGACCCAGTACTTC. This codes for CSSSLVWGLAGRGVNQETQYF.

This clonotype was counted many times. The chain joins TRBV20-1 to TRBJ2-2; the match to TRBD2 covers 10 bases. This CDR3 comprises 15 residues. J was trimmed by 1 base and V by 6 bases; bases with no gene match: 5. Germline CDR1 DFQATT, CDR2 SNEGSKA (reference sequence). The CDR3 loop reads CSASTSGKNTGELFF. Here the CDR3 DNA reads TGCAGTGCGAGCACTAGCGGGAAGAACACCGGGGAGCTGTTTTTT.

CDR3 in DNA: TGTGCCAGCTCACCGAATGCCGCGGGGACCGGGGTAGCGGCGTTCTACCCCTACAATGAGCAGTTCTTC. This encodes CASSPNAAGTGVAAFYPYNEQFF. The chain recombines TRBV18 with TRBJ2-1; D is perhaps TRBD2 (6 bases). This CDR3 comprises 23 residues. The germline CDR1 and CDR2 sequences are KGHSH and LQKENI. V was clipped by 3 bases and J by 2 bases, with 35 bases between them.

In regard to this clonotype: It may be a read error: a sequence one base away is much more abundant. The chain carries TRBV5-6 and TRBJ2-6; unclear D gene. The CDR3 has 19 amino acids. Germline-derived CDR1 and CDR2 are SGHDT and YYEEEE. Trimming shortened V by 1 base and J by 0 bases, and 17 bases separated the two germline ends. The CDR3 coding sequence is TGTGCCAGCAGCTTGATACGGCTTTTGGAACCCTCTGGGGCCAACGTCCTGACTTTC. This gives the protein CASSLIRLLEPSGANVLTF. Drawing the rest from reference TRBV5-6 and TRBJ2-6, the complete variable domain is DAGVTQSPTHLIKTRGQQVTLRCSPKSGHDTVSWYQQALGQGPQFIFQYYEEEERQRGNFPDRFSGHQFPNYSSELNVNALLLGDSALYLCASSLIRLLEPSGANVLTFGAGSRLTVL.

This clonotype was picked up many times. The chain has TRBV5-6 and TRBJ2-5, with TRBD2 as a possible D gene (6 bases). The CDR3 contains 15 residues. The V end was cut by 0 bases, the J end by 3 bases, with 12 bases between. Germline V gene data show CDR1 as SGHDT and CDR2 as YYEEEE. Here the CDR3 reads CASSLGRTIKETQYF. CDR3 DNA sequence: TGTGCCAGCAGCTTGGGGAGGACTATTAAAGAGACCCAGTACTTC.

This clonotype was detected ten times or more. The V and J genes are TRBV4-2 and TRBJ2-5; tentatively, D is TRBD2 (6 bases). CDR1 is LGHNA and CDR2 is YNFKEQ in the germline V gene. The CDR3 totals 16 residues. Trimming removed 4 bases from V and 4 bases from J, with 19 bases in between. In nucleotides, the CDR3 is TGTGCCAGCAGCCGAGCTTTGGGGGGAGCGGTAGAGACCCAGTACTTC. Its protein product is CASSRALGGAVETQYF.

There are many counts of this clonotype. V usage is TRBV9 and J usage is TRBJ1-5, with 7 positions matching TRBD1. J was trimmed by 3 bases and V by 4 bases; bases with no gene match: 4. Germline V gene sequence: CDR1 SGDLS, CDR2 YYNGEE. CDR3 length equals 14 residues. The CDR3 DNA sequence: TGTGCCAGCAGCCCGACAGGGTCCAATCAGCCCCAGCATTTT. It yields the protein CASSPTGSNQPQHF. The full variable domain, rest sourced from reference TRBV9 and TRBJ1-5, is DSGVTQTPKHLITATGQRVTLRCSPRSGDLSVYWYQQSLDQGLQFLIQYYNGEERAKGNILERFSAQQFPDLHSELNLSSLELGDSALYFCASSPTGSNQPQHFGDGTRLSIL.